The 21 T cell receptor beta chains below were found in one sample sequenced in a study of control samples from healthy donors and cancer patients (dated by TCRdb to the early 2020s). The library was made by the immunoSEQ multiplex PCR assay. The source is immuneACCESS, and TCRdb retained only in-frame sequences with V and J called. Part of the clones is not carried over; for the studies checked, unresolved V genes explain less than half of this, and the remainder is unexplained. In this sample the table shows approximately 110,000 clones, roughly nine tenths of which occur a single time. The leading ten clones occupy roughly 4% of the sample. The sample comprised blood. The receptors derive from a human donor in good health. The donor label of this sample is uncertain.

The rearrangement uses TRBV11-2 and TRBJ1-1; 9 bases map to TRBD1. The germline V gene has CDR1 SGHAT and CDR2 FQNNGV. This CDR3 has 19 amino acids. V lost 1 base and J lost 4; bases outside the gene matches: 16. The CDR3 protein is CASSLAPGQGQTVFTEAFF. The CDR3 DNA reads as TGTGCCAGCAGCTTAGCCCCCGGACAGGGGCAAACGGTGTTCACTGAAGCTTTCTTT.

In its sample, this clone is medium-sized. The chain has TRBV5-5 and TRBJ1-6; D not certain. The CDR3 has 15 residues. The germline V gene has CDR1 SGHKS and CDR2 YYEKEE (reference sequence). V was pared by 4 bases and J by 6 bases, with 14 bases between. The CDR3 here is CASSAERRPNSPLHF. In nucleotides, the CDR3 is TGTGCCAGCAGCGCTGAGCGCAGGCCTAATTCACCCCTCCACTTT.

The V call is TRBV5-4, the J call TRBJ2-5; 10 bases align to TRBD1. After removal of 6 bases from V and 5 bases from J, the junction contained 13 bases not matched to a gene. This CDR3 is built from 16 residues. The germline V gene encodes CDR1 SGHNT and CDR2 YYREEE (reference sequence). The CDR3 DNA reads TGTGCCAGCACCTCCGGAGAGACAGGGGGCGTTGAGACCCAGTACTTC. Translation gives CASTSGETGGVETQYF.

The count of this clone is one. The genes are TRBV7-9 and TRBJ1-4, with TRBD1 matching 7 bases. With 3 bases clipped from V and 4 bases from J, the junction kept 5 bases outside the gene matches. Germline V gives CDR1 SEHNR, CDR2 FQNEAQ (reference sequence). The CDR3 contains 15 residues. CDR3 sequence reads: CASSFEGAGNEKLFF. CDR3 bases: TGTGCCAGCAGCTTTGAGGGGGCGGGTAATGAAAAACTGTTTTTT.

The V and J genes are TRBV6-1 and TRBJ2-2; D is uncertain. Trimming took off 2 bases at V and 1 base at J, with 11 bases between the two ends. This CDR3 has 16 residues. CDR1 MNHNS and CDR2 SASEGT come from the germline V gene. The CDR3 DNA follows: TGTGCCAGCAGTGAAATGGTACGAGAGAACACCGGGGAGCTGTTTTTT. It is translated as CASSEMVRENTGELFF.

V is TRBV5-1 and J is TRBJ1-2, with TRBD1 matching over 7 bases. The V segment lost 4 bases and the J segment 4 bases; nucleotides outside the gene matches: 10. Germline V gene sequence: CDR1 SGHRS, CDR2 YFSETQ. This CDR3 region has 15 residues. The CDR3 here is CASSQTGQALYGYTF. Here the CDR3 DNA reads TGCGCCAGCAGCCAGACCGGACAGGCTCTCTATGGCTACACCTTC.

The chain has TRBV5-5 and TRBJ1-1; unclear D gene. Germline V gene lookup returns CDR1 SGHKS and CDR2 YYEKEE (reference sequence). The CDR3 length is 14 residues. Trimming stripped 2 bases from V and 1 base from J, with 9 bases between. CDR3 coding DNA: TGTGCCAGCAGCTTCGAAGGCCAGAACACTGAAGCTTTCTTT. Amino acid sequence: CASSFEGQNTEAFF.

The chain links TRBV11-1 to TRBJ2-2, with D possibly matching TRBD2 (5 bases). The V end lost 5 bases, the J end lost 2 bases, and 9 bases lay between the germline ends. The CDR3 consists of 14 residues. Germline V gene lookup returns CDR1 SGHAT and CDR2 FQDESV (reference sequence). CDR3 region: CASSPRDNTGELFF. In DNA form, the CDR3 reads TGTGCCAGCAGCCCCCGGGATAACACCGGGGAGCTGTTTTTT. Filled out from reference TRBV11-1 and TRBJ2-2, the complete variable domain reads EAEVAQSPRYKITEKSQAVAFWCDPISGHATLYWYRQILGQGPELLVQFQDESVVDDSQLPKDRFSAERLKGVDSTLKIQPAELGDSAMYLCASSPRDNTGELFFGEGSRLTVL.

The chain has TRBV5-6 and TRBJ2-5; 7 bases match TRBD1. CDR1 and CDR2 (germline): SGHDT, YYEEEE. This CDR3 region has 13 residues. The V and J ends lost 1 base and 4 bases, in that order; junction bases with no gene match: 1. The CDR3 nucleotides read TGTGCCAGCAGCTTGCAGGGGGTAGAGACCCAGTACTTC. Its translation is CASSLQGVETQYF. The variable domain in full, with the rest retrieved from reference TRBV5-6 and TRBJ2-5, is DAGVTQSPTHLIKTRGQQVTLRCSPKSGHDTVSWYQQALGQGPQFIFQYYEEEERQRGNFPDRFSGHQFPNYSSELNVNALLLGDSALYLCASSLQGVETQYFGPGTRLLVL.

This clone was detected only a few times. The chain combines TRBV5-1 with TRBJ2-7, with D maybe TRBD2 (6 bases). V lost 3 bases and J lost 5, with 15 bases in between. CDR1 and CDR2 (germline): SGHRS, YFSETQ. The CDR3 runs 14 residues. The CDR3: CASSSWRAEDEQYF. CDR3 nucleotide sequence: TGCGCCAGCAGCTCCTGGAGGGCGGAGGACGAGCAGTACTTC.

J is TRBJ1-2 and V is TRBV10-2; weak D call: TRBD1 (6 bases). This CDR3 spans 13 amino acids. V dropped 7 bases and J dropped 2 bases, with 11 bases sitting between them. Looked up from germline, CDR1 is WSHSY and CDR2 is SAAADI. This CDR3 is CASTPDRNYGYTF. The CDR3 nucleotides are TGCGCCAGCACTCCCGACAGGAACTATGGCTACACCTTC.

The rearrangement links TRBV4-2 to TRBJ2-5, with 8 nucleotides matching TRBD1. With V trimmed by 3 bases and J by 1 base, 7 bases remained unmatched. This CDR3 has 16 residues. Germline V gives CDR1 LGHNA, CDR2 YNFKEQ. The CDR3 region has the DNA TGTGCCAGCAGCCACCTACAGGGGGAGTTCCAAGAGACCCAGTACTTC. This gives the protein CASSHLQGEFQETQYF.

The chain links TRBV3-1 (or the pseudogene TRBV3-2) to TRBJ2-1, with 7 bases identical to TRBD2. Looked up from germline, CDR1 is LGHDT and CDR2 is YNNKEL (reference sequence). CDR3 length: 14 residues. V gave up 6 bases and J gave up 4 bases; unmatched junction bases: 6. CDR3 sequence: CASSLSSGYNEQFF. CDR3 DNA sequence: TGTGCCAGCAGTCTTTCTAGCGGTTACAATGAGCAGTTCTTC.

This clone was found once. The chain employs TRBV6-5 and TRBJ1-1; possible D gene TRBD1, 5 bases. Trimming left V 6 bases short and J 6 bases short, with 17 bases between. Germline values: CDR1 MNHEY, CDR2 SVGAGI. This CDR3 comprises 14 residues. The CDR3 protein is CASSLTRGTSEAFF. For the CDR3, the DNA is TGTGCCAGCAGCCTGACGAGAGGGACCTCTGAAGCTTTCTTT.

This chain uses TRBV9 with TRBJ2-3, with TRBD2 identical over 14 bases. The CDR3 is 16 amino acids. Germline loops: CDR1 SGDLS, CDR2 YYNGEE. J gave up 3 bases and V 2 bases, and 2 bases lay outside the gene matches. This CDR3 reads CASSVGLAGVTDTQYF. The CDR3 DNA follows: TGTGCCAGCAGCGTGGGACTAGCGGGGGTTACAGATACGCAGTATTTT.

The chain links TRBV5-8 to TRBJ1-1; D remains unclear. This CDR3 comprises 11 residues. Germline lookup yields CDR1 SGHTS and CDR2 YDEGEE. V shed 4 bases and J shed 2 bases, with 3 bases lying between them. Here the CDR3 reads CASSVNTEAFF. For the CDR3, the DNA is TGTGCCAGCAGCGTTAACACTGAAGCTTTCTTT.

The CDR3 nucleotides read TGTGCCAGCAGCTCATCCGGGACTAGCGGGGGGACAGATACGCAGTATTTT. Encoded protein: CASSSSGTSGGTDTQYF. The rearrangement uses TRBV7-9 and TRBJ2-3; 15 bases line up with TRBD2. After removal of 4 bases from V and 3 bases from J, the junction contained 5 bases not matched to a gene. The CDR3 is 17 amino acids. From germline, CDR1 is SEHNR and CDR2 FQNEAQ (reference sequence).

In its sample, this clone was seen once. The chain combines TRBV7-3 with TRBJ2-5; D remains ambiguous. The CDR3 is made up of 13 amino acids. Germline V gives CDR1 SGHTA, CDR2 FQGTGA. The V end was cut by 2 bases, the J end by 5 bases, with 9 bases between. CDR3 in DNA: TGTGCCAGCAGCTTAGGGCGACGGGAGACCCAGTACTTC. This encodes CASSLGRRETQYF. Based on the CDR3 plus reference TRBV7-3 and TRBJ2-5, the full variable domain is GAGVSQTPSNKVTEKGKYVELRCDPISGHTALYWYRQSLGQGPEFLIYFQGTGAADDSGLPNDRFFAVRPEGSVSTLKIQRTERGDSAVYLCASSLGRRETQYFGPGTRLLVL.

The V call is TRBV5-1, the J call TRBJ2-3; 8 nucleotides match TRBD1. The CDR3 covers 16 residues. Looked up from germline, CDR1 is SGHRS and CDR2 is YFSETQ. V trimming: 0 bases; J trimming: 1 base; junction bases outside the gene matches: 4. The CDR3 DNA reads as TGCGCCAGCAGCTTGGTGTCAGGGGGCGGCACAGATACGCAGTATTTT. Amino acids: CASSLVSGGGTDTQYF.

In DNA, the CDR3 is TGTGCCAGCAGCAACCGGGGCTACGAGCAGTACTTC. Translating gives CASSNRGYEQYF. V is TRBV7-9 and J is TRBJ2-7; D might be TRBD2 (5 bases). CDR1 is SEHNR and CDR2 is FQNEAQ in the germline V gene (reference sequence). The CDR3 extends over 12 amino acids. Deletions cut 5 bases from V and 3 bases from J, with 8 bases between.

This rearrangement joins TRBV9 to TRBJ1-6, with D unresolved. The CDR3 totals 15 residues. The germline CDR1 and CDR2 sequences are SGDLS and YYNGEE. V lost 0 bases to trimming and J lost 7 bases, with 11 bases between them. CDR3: CASSVASSRNSPLHF. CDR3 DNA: TGTGCCAGCAGCGTAGCCTCCTCTCGGAATTCACCCCTCCACTTT.